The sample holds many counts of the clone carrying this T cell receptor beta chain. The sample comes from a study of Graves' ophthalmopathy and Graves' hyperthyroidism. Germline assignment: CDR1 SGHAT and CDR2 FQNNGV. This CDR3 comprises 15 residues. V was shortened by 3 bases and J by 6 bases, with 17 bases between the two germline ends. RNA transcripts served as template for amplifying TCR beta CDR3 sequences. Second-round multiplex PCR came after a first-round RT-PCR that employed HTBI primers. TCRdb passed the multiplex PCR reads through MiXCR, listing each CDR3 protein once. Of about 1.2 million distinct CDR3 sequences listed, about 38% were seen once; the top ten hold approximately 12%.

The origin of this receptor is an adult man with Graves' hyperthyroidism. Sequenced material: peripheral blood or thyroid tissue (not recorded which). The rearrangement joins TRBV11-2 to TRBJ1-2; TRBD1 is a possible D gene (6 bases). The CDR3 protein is CASSFRGRRDNGYTF. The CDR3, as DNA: TGTGCCAGCAGCTTCAGGGGAAGGAGGGATAATGGCTACACCTTC.